These 8 T cell receptor beta chains were sequenced from one sample in a study of shared T cell receptors in the human thymus. The assay was immunoSEQ multiplex PCR, and TCRdb's table has in-frame clones only and misses some. The data contain more than 550,000 clones, more than 75% of them singletons. These data also formed part of another study, on human thymus T cells.

Sequenced material: thymocytes. Every receptor here comes from a boy younger than two with a congenital heart defect.

The chain carries TRBV14 and TRBJ2-7, with TRBD1 matching 9 bases. The length of the CDR3 is 20 residues. V gave up 6 bases and J gave up 4 bases; unmatched junction bases: 25. The germline gives CDR1 SGHDN, CDR2 FVKESK. CDR3 nucleotides: TGTGCCAGCAGTAACCAACCTCCGGGACAGGGTATATTTTTCGATTACGAGCAGTACTTC. It yields the protein CASSNQPPGQGIFFDYEQYF.

The chain is built from TRBV7-2 and TRBJ2-3, with D hard to call. Germline values: CDR1 SGHTA, CDR2 FQGNSA. V lost 2 bases and J lost 2, with 14 bases in between. The CDR3 sequence is 16 residues long. Here the CDR3 reads CASSLLCGLPTDTQYF. CDR3 coding DNA: TGTGCCAGCAGCTTACTCTGCGGTCTACCCACAGATACGCAGTATTTT. Full variable domain (missing parts from reference TRBV7-2 and TRBJ2-3): GAGVSQSPSNKVTEKGKDVELRCDPISGHTALYWYRQSLGQGLEFLIYFQGNSAPDKSGLPSDRFSAERTGGSVSTLTIQRTQQEDSAVYLCASSLLCGLPTDTQYFGPGTRLTVL.

V and J are TRBV4-3 and TRBJ2-1; 12 nucleotides match TRBD2. Germline V gives CDR1 LGHNA, CDR2 YSLEER. This CDR3 region has 18 residues. Trimming cost V 2 bases and J 0 bases; bases outside gene matches: 5. The CDR3: CASSQKETSGSSYNEQFF. CDR3 nucleotides: TGCGCCAGCAGCCAAAAGGAGACTAGCGGGAGCTCCTACAATGAGCAGTTCTTC.

This rearrangement joins TRBV11-2 to TRBJ1-4; a possible D gene is TRBD1 (5 bases). Germline CDR1 and CDR2: SGHAT and FQNNGV. Trimming cost V 5 bases and J 5 bases, with 15 bases left between them. The CDR3 extends over 15 amino acids. CDR3 region: CASSDNRRVNEKLFF. The CDR3 DNA follows: TGTGCCAGCAGCGACAACAGGCGAGTCAATGAAAAACTGTTTTTT.

This chain connects TRBV6-1 to TRBJ1-6, with D maybe TRBD1 (6 bases). Germline CDR1 reads MNHNS; CDR2 reads SASEGT. Trimming stripped 6 bases from V and 7 bases from J, with 13 bases between. The CDR3 runs 14 residues. The CDR3 sequence: CASRYREGNSPLHF. In DNA, the CDR3 is TGTGCCAGCAGATACAGGGAAGGAAATTCACCCCTCCACTTT.

The chain links TRBV6-1 to TRBJ1-1; 12 nucleotides agree with TRBD1. The CDR3 runs 18 residues. The V segment lost 4 bases and the J segment 3 bases; nucleotides outside the gene matches: 12. Per germline, CDR1 MNHNS and CDR2 SASEGT. The CDR3 loop is CASSARGDRGRLDTEAFF. The CDR3 DNA follows: TGTGCCAGCAGTGCGCGGGGGGACAGGGGGCGATTAGACACTGAAGCTTTCTTT.

A word on this clone: The sample contains more than one DNA sequence encoding this CDR3. The chain combines TRBV4-3 with TRBJ1-4; 9 bases map to TRBD1. The CDR3 length is 16 residues. Per the germline V gene, CDR1 is LGHNA and CDR2 is YSLEER. Losses at the gene ends were 1 base for V and 0 bases for J; bases not matched to a gene: 0. CDR3 in amino acids: CASSQGQGATNEKLFF. The CDR3 coding sequence is TGCGCCAGCAGCCAAGGACAGGGGGCAACTAATGAAAAACTGTTTTTT.

The genes are TRBV18 and TRBJ1-3; TRBD1 matches 8 bases. The V gene's germline CDR1 is KGHSH and CDR2 LQKENI. V dropped 5 bases and J dropped 0; count of bases not matched to a gene: 3. This CDR3 comprises 15 residues. CDR3 nucleotide sequence: TGTGCCAGCTCAGGGACAGGCCACTCTGGAAACACCATATATTTT. The encoded protein is CASSGTGHSGNTIYF.